This TCR beta chain was recovered during a study of OX40 agonist ivuxolimab in advanced cancers. Study overall: Patients were treated with intravenous ivuxolimab, dosed at 0.01 to 10 mg/kg and infused every 2 weeks.

Assay: immunoSEQ multiplex PCR; the TCRdb copy retains only in-frame clones and omits some. The sample has approximately 41,000 clones, roughly 90% seen once. This receptor was identified in an adult with an advanced solid tumor such as melanoma, head and neck, liver or kidney cancer. Sequenced material: CD4+ or CD8+ T cells sorted from blood, taken in a trial of the OX40 agonist ivuxolimab.

DNA of the CDR3: TGTGCCAGCAGTTACGAGGTCTCTAGCACAGATACGCAGTATTTT. It yields the protein CASSYEVSSTDTQYF. The rearrangement joins TRBV6-5 to TRBJ2-3; D gene unclear. The germline V and J ends were trimmed by 2 bases and 0 bases, with 9 bases remaining between them. CDR1 is MNHEY and CDR2 is SVGAGI in the germline V gene. The CDR3 spans 15 residues.